The rows below give T cell receptor beta chains drawn from one sample of a study of early T cells in non-severe SARS-CoV-2 infection. TCRdb redid the calling of the 5' RACE reads with MiXCR, one entry per CDR3 protein. In the table there are 100,000 to 130,000 distinct CDR3 sequences, 8.5% to 14% of which are singletons. What was sequenced was whole blood. These receptors were taken from an adult who was a healthcare worker with PCR-confirmed SARS-CoV-2 infection or an uninfected control (not recorded which). Both conserved end residues are part of each CDR3. A D gene is named only where the DNA matches it firmly. Some rows have no size entry. The others give once, few or many, or a class for an expanded clone.

j_call | clone_size | v_call | cdr3_length | d_call | cdr3_aa
TRBJ2-3 | - | TRBV4-1 | 16 | TRBD2 | CASSQETRGSTDTQYF
TRBJ2-7 | - | TRBV5-5 | 13 | - | CASSPGPGDEQYF
TRBJ2-7 | many | TRBV5-1 | 15 | TRBD1 | CASRGQVSFTGEQYF
TRBJ2-3 | few | TRBV18 | 15 | TRBD2 | CASSQTSGRPDTQYF
TRBJ2-5 | - | TRBV7-8 | 13 | - | CASSSQSKETQYF
TRBJ2-7 | few | TRBV20-1 | 15 | TRBD2 | CSARDGASGSYEQYF
TRBJ1-1 | many | TRBV11-2 | 14 | - | CASSFSTENTEAFF
TRBJ2-7 | many | TRBV28 | 13 | - | CASTRTVSYEQYF
TRBJ2-1 | - | TRBV7-8 | 12 | - | CASSLEVNEQFF
TRBJ1-5 | - | TRBV12-3/TRBV12-4 | 19 | TRBD1 | CASSLDGTGGDRGNQPQHF
TRBJ1-1 | - | TRBV5-1 | 14 | - | CASSLEGRATEAFF
TRBJ2-7 | many | TRBV2 | 13 | - | CASSARYTYEQYF
TRBJ2-4 | - | TRBV20-1 | 14 | TRBD1 | CSARSGTGSNIQYF
TRBJ1-4 | - | TRBV7-9 | 13 | TRBD1 | CASRRTGGEKLFF
TRBJ2-7 | - | TRBV28 | 13 | - | CASHKVATGEQYF
TRBJ2-7 | many | TRBV2 | 15 | - | CASRASDSLSYEQYF
TRBJ2-7 | many | TRBV10-2 | 10 | - | CASGGPEQYF
TRBJ2-7 | - | TRBV4-1 | 16 | TRBD2 | CTSSQDRLAGGREQYF
TRBJ1-3 | many | TRBV28 | 14 | TRBD1 | CASSLRGPGNTIYF
TRBJ2-1 | - | TRBV28 | 17 | - | CASSLYESGPLYNEQFF
TRBJ1-5 | many | TRBV2 | 12 | TRBD1 | CASRTGGQPQHF
TRBJ2-5 | many | TRBV7-3 | 13 | - | CASSLTGSETQYF
TRBJ2-1 | few | TRBV24-1 | 11 | - | CATEGFSEQFF
TRBJ1-1 | - | TRBV6-6 | 11 | - | CASNSYTEAFF
TRBJ1-2 | - | TRBV30 | 10 | - | CAWDSGGYTF
TRBJ2-7 | few | TRBV28 | 18 | - | CASSYADSYRAPTYEQYF
TRBJ1-5 | few | TRBV2 | 15 | - | CASSDADSSNQPQHF
TRBJ2-1 | few | TRBV6-5 | 13 | TRBD2 | CASSYREGLQQFF
TRBJ2-7 | few | TRBV7-8 | 15 | TRBD1 | CASSSTRTGGDEQYF
TRBJ2-2 | many | TRBV5-1 | 15 | - | CASRTTGRYTGELFF
TRBJ2-2 | - | TRBV10-3 | 17 | TRBD2 | CAISDPTGTSGPGELFF
TRBJ2-1 | - | TRBV7-6 | 13 | - | CASSSRGGVEQFF
TRBJ2-1 | many | TRBV20-1 | 13 | TRBD2 | CRVTSGRPYEQFF
TRBJ1-4 | many | TRBV24-1 | 12 | - | CATSDFAGKLFF
TRBJ1-1 | many | TRBV6-4 | 14 | - | CASSLAPGEVEAFF
TRBJ1-2 | many | TRBV12-3/TRBV12-4 | 15 | TRBD1 | CASSLGAGGAGGYTF
TRBJ2-7 | - | TRBV3-1 | 14 | - | CASSQAIGAYEQYF
TRBJ2-7 | - | TRBV10-3 | 15 | - | CAISESGREPYEQYF
TRBJ2-1 | many | TRBV19 | 15 | - | CASTPGSSSYNEQFF
TRBJ1-5 | many | TRBV20-1 | 14 | - | CSARVGTPNQPQHF
TRBJ2-5 | many | TRBV29-1 | 13 | - | CSVTGQPQETQYF
TRBJ1-5 | - | TRBV6-6 | 13 | - | CASSSTGRVAQHF
TRBJ2-1 | - | TRBV4-2 | 16 | TRBD2 | CASSQETPGGINEQFF
TRBJ2-1 | - | TRBV28 | 13 | - | CASRAGGLYEQFF
TRBJ2-1 | - | TRBV20-1 | 16 | - | CSARSSVGSSYNEQFF